This record concerns one TCR beta chain sequence. Antigen: not known. The data originate from a study of cytomegalovirus exposure and HLA in healthy donors. Study-wide results and caveats: In an earlier analysis, about 87% or about 30%: the productive usage of most TCR beta V segments.

PCR primers comprised 60 Vbeta and 13 Jbeta primers. The data were produced by immunoSEQ multiplex PCR, yet TCRdb's version contains in-frame clones alone and is incomplete. The sample has some 110,000 clones, roughly 81% seen once. The study sampled nominally healthy donors, though unrecorded immune exposures were likely. Trimming stripped 6 bases from V and 2 bases from J, with 20 bases between. The CDR3 has 16 residues. The germline gives CDR1 SGHDT, CDR2 YYEEEE. Sequencing was performed on PBMCs. This receptor was taken from a woman aged 30 to 39 in good health and CMV-seronegative. The chain is built from TRBV5-6 and TRBJ1-2; possibly TRBD1 for D (6 bases). The CDR3 spells CASNQGGAGENYGYTF. The CDR3 DNA reads as TGTGCCAGCAACCAAGGGGGGGCGGGGGAGAACTATGGCTACACCTTC.